This TCR beta chain was retrieved from a study of spatial heterogeneity in lung cancer. Trimming cost V 2 bases and J 5 bases; bases outside gene matches: 3. The CDR3 contains 14 residues. The V gene's germline CDR1 is SNHLY and CDR2 FYNNEI. This clonotype has only a few counts. As to time point: sample taken at primary tumor resection. No cell sorting; template was whole RNA from tumor, lung tissue or PBMC. Patients with untreated early-stage non-small cell lung cancer, numbering some 68, were the donors. TCRdb passed the 5' RACE reads through MiXCR, listing each CDR3 protein once. The sample consists of 5,500 to 8,000 distinct CDR3 sequences, less than 6% of them appearing once.

This sequence was found in a female donor with early-stage non-small cell lung cancer. The sequencing here drew on normal lung tissue next to the tumor, taken at surgery. The chain links TRBV2 to TRBJ1-5; the match to TRBD1 covers 7 bases. DNA for the CDR3: TGTGCCAGCAGTGAACAGGGGGGGGATCAGCCCCAGCATTTT. Protein sequence: CASSEQGGDQPQHF. Complete variable domain (other parts from reference TRBV2 and TRBJ1-5): EPEVTQTPSHQVTQMGQEVILRCVPISNHLYFYWYRQILGQKVEFLVSFYNNEISEKSEIFDDQFSVERPDGSNFTLKIRSTKLEDSAMYFCASSEQGGDQPQHFGDGTRLSIL.